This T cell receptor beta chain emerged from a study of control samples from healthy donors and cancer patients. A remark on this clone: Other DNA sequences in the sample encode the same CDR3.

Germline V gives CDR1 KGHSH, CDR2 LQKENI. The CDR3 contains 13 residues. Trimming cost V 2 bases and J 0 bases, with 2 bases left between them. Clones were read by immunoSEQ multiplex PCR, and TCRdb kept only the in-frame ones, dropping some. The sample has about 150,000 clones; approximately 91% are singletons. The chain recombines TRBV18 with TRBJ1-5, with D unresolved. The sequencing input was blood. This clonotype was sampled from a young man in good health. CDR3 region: CASSPGSNQPQHF. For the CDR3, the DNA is TGTGCCAGCTCACCAGGTAGCAATCAGCCCCAGCATTTT.